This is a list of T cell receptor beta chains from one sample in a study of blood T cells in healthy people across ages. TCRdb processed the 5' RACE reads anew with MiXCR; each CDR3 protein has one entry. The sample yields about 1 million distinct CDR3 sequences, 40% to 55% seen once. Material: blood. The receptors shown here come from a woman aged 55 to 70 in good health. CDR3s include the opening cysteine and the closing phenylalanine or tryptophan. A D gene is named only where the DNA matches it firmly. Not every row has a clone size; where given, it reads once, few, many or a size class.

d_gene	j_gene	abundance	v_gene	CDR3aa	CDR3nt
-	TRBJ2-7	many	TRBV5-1	CASSPNFSYEQYF	TGCGCCAGCAGCCCTAACTTTTCCTACGAGCAGTACTTC
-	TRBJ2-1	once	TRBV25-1	CASSDEASASYNEQFF	TGTGCCAGCAGTGATGAGGCGTCAGCGTCCTACAATGAGCAGTTCTTC
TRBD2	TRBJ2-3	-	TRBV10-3	CAISEKASGRGDTQYF	TGTGCCATCAGTGAAAAGGCGTCAGGGAGGGGAGATACGCAGTATTTT
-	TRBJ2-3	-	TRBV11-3	CASSSTLPTDTQYF	TGTGCCAGCAGTTCAACACTCCCCACAGATACGCAGTATTTT
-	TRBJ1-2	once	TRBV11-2	CASSSHIQGSGSYGYTF	TGTGCCAGCAGCTCACATATCCAGGGGAGTGGGAGCTATGGCTACACCTTC
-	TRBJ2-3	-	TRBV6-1	CAIRTLASQYF	TGTGCCATCAGGACTCTTGCCTCGCAGTATTTT
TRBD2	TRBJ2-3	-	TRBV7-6	CASSLGASGRSDTQYF	TGTGCCAGCAGCTTAGGGGCTAGCGGGAGATCAGATACGCAGTATTTT
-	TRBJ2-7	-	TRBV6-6	CASSYSRNRAYEQYF	TGTGCCAGCAGTTACTCTAGGAATCGAGCGTACGAGCAGTACTTC
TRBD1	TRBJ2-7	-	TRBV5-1	CASQPGTGTRHEQYF	TGCGCCAGCCAACCGGGGACAGGAACTCGCCACGAGCAGTACTTC
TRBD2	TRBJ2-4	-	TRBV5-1	CASSLDPVTSGIGAKNIQYF	TGCGCCAGCAGCTTGGATCCCGTGACTAGCGGGATAGGAGCCAAAAACATTCAGTACTTC
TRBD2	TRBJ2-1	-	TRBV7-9	CASSLQGGRGLNEQFF	TGTGCCAGCAGCTTACAGGGCGGGAGGGGTCTAAATGAGCAGTTCTTC
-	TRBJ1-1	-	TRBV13	CASSLFGRAENTEAFF	TGTGCCAGCAGCTTGTTTGGTCGGGCAGAGAACACTGAAGCTTTCTTT
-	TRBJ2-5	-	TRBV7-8	CASSHEGRWGNEQYF	TGTGCCAGCAGCCATGAGGGCAGGTGGGGCAATGAGCAGTACTTC
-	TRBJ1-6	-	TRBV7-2	CASSLKRSSYNSPLHF	TGTGCCAGCAGCTTGAAGAGGAGCTCCTATAATTCACCCCTCCACTTT
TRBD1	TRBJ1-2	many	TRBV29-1	CSTIGQGGSYTF	TGCAGCACAATCGGACAGGGCGGGAGCTACACCTTC
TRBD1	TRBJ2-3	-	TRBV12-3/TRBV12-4	CASSSTPGQGSPNTQYF	TGTGCCAGCAGTAGTACTCCGGGACAGGGGTCCCCGAATACGCAGTATTTT
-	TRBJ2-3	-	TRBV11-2	CASSSFPRDARGRMYTQYF	TGTGCCAGCAGCTCCTTCCCTCGGGACGCTCGGGGTAGAATGTATACGCAGTATTTT
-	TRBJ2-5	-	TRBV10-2	CASREGGQETQYF	TGCGCCAGCAGGGAAGGGGGGCAAGAGACCCAGTACTTC
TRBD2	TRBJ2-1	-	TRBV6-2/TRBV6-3	CASWGLAAEQFF	TGTGCCTCCTGGGGACTAGCGGCTGAGCAGTTCTTC
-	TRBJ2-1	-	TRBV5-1	CASSLGRVGEQFF	TGCGCCAGCAGCCTTGGCCGGGTCGGCGAGCAGTTCTTC
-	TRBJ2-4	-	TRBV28	CASSLESQGQYF	TGTGCCAGCAGTTTAGAAAGCCAAGGGCAGTACTTC
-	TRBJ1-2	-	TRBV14	CASSRAAAYGYTF	TGTGCCAGCAGCCGCGCGGCTGCCTATGGCTACACCTTC
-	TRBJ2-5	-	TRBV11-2	CASSLTPGARRETQYF	TGTGCCAGCAGCTTGACCCCCGGGGCCAGAAGGGAGACCCAGTACTTC
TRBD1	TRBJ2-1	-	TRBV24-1	CATSDLRQGLLYNEQFF	TGTGCCACCAGTGATTTGAGACAGGGGTTACTCTACAATGAGCAGTTCTTC
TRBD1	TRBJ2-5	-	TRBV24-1	CATSSTRQGALQETQYF	TGTGCCACCAGTTCTACGAGACAGGGCGCTCTCCAAGAGACCCAGTACTTC
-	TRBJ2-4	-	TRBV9	CASSVGQTLAKNIQYF	TGTGCCAGCAGCGTAGGGCAGACACTAGCCAAAAACATTCAGTACTTC
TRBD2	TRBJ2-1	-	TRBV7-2	CASSLGPGRDNEQFF	TGTGCCAGCAGCTTAGGTCCAGGGAGGGACAATGAGCAGTTCTTC
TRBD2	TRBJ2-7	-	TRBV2	CASSEVAGVSYEQYF	TGTGCCAGCAGTGAAGTAGCGGGGGTTTCCTACGAGCAGTACTTC
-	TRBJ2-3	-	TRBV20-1	CSARAGARLVGHADTQYF	TGCAGTGCTAGAGCGGGGGCTCGACTCGTCGGGCACGCAGATACGCAGTATTTT
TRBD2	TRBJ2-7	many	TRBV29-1	CSVEDPWTSGREQYF	TGCAGCGTTGAAGATCCCTGGACTAGCGGGAGAGAGCAGTACTTC
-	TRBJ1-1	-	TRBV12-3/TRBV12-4	CASKKSVELGTEAFF	TGTGCCAGCAAAAAATCGGTGGAACTCGGCACTGAAGCTTTCTTT
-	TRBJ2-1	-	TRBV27	CASSLGRRHLPSSYNEQFF	TGTGCCAGCAGTTTGGGACGTCGACACTTACCGAGCTCCTACAATGAGCAGTTCTTC
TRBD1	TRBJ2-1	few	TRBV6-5	CASSLDPGQGGGEQFF	TGTGCCAGCAGTTTAGACCCGGGACAGGGGGGCGGTGAGCAGTTCTTC
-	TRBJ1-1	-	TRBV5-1	CASSLAQSANHNTEAFF	TGCGCCAGCAGCTTGGCCCAGTCAGCTAATCACAACACTGAAGCTTTCTTT
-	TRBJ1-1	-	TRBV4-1	CASSLLGGTHRGTEAFF	TGCGCCAGCAGCCTCCTAGGCGGGACCCATAGAGGCACTGAAGCTTTCTTT
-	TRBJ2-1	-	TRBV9	CASSVGLRDHDEQFF	TGTGCCAGCAGCGTAGGCTTGCGGGACCACGATGAGCAGTTCTTC
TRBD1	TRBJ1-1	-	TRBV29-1	CSVPRQGAPTEAFF	TGCAGCGTGCCTAGACAGGGGGCGCCCACTGAAGCTTTCTTT
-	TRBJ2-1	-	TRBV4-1	CASSQASDHYNEQFF	TGCGCCAGCAGCCAGGCTAGCGACCACTACAATGAGCAGTTCTTC
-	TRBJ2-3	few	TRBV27	CASSFRSGFTDTQYF	TGTGCCAGCAGTTTTAGGTCCGGTTTCACAGATACGCAGTATTTT